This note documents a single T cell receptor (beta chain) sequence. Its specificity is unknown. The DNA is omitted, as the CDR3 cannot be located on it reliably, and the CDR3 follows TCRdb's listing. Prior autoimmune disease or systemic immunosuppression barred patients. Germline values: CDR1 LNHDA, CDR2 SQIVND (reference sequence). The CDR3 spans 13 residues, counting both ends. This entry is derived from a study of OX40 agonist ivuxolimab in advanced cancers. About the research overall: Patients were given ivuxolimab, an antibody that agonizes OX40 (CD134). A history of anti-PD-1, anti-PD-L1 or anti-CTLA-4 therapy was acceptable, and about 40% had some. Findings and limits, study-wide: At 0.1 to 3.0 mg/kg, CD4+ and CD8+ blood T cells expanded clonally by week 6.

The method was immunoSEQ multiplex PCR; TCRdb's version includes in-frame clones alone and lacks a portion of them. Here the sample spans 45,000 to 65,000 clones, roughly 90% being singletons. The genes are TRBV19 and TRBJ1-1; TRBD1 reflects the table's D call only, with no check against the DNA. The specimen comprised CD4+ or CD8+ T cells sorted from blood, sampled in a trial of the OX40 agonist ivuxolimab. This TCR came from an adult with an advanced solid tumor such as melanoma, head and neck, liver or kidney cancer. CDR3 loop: CASSWGAGTDTFF.